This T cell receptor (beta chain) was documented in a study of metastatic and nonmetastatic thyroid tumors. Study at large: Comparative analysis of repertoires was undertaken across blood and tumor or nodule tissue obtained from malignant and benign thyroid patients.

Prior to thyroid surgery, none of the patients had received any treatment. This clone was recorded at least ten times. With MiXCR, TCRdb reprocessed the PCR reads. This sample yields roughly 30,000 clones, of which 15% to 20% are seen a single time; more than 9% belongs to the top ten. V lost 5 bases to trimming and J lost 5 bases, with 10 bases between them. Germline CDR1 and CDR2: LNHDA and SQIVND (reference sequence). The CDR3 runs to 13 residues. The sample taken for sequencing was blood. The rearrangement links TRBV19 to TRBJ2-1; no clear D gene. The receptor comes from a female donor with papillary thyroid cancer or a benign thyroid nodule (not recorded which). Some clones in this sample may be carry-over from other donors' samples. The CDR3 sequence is CASSLNWHNEQFF. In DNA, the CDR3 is TGTGCCAGTAGTCTAAACTGGCACAATGAGCAGTTCTTC.